This T cell receptor beta chain is drawn from a study of regulatory T cells in long-lasting Graves disease. Study conclusions and caveats: Accuracy could have been hurt by small sample size.

This clonotype was recorded many times. Its matching antigen is unknown. Researchers made TCR beta libraries by using iRepertoire HTBI primers and running Arm-PCR on CDR3 regions. In TCRdb, the multiplex PCR reads were re-called with MiXCR into one record per CDR3 protein. Found here are under 250,000 distinct CDR3 sequences, roughly a fifth of them singletons; the top ten hold roughly 13%. The time point denotes: newly diagnosed GD, antithyroid drugs for less than 3 months. Construction of the TCR library relied on RNA isolated from PBMCs. This receptor was taken from a female donor with Graves disease. Sequences were derived from peripheral blood mononuclear cells (PBMCs), sampled at new diagnosis, from a patient treated with antithyroid drugs.

CDR3 bases: TGTGCCAGGCCTCCCAGCATGGACAGAGGCCAAGGGACGGAGCGGGAGGCCCCTTACGAGCAGTACTTC. This encodes CARPPSMDRGQGTEREAPYEQYF. The chain is built from TRBV9 and TRBJ2-7; 9 bases align to TRBD2. With V trimmed by 8 bases and J by 4 bases, 37 bases remained unmatched. The length of the CDR3 is 23 residues. CDR1 and CDR2 from the germline V gene are SGDLS and YYNGEE.